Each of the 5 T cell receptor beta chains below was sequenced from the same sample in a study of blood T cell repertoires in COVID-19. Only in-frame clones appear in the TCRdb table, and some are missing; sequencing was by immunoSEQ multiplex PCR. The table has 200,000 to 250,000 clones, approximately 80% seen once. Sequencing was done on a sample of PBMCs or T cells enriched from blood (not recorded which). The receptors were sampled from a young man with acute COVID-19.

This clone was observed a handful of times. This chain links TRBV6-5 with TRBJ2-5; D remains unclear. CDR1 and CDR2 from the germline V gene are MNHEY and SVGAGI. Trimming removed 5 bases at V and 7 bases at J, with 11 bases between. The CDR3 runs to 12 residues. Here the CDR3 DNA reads TGTGCCAGCAGTCTCCCATCGGGGACCCAGTACTTC. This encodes CASSLPSGTQYF.

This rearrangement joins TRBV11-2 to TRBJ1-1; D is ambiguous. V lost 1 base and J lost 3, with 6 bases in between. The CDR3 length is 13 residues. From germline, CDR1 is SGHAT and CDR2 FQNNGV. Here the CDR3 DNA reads TGTGCCAGCAGCTTAGGGAGCGACACTGAAGCTTTCTTT. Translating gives CASSLGSDTEAFF. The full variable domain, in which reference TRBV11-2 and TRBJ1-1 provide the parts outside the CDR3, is EAGVAQSPRYKIIEKRQSVAFWCNPISGHATLYWYQQILGQGPKLLIQFQNNGVVDDSQLPKDRFSAERLKGVDSTLKIQPAKLEDSAVYLCASSLGSDTEAFFGQGTRLTVV.

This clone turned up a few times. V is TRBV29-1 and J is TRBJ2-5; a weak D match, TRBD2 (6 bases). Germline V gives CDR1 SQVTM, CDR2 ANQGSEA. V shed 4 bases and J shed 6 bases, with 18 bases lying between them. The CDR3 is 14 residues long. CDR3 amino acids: CSVAGVGQVKTQYF. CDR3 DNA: TGCAGCGTTGCGGGGGTTGGTCAAGTAAAGACCCAGTACTTC.

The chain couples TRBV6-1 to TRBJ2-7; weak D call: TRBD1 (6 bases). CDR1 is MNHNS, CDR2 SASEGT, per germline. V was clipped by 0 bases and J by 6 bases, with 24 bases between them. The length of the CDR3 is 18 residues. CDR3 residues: CASSEAGQGIISAGEQYF. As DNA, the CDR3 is TGTGCCAGCAGTGAAGCGGGCCAGGGGATTATATCGGCGGGCGAGCAGTACTTC.

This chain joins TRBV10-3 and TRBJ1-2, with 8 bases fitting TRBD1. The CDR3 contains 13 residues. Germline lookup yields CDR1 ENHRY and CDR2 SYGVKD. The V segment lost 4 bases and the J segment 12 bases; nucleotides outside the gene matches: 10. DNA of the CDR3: TGTGCCATCAGTGGAAAGGACAGGGCGAACAACACCTTC. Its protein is CAISGKDRANNTF.